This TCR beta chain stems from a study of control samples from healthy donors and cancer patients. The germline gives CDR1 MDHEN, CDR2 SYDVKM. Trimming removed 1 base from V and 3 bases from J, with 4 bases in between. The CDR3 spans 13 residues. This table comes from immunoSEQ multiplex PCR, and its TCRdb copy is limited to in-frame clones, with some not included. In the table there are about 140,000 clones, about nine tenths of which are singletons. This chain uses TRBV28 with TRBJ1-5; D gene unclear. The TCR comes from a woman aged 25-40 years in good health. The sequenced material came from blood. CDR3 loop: CASSLLVNQPQHF. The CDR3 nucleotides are TGTGCCAGCAGTTTATTGGTCAATCAGCCCCAGCATTTT.